The TCR beta chain described here comes from a study of technical replicates of blood from a few donors. The protocol was immunoSEQ multiplex PCR, while the TCRdb copy is restricted to in-frame clones and leaves out a portion. In the table there are tens of thousands of clones, roughly 92% of which are singletons. Germline CDR1 is SQVTM and CDR2 is ANQGSEA. V shed 3 bases and J 0 bases; nucleotides not matched to a gene: 5. The CDR3 extends over 14 amino acids. The sequencing input was T cells isolated from PBMCs. The sequence derives from a human donor in good health. The rearrangement joins TRBV29-1 to TRBJ2-7, with 7 bases matching TRBD2. CDR3 in DNA: TGCAGCGTTGAGATAGCGGGTCCCTCCTACGAGCAGTACTTC. It yields the protein CSVEIAGPSYEQYF.